The rows below give T cell receptor beta chains drawn from one sample of a study of OX40 agonist ivuxolimab in advanced cancers. Assay used: immunoSEQ multiplex PCR; TCRdb lists only in-frame clones, some missing. The sample has approximately 70,000 clones, roughly 80% seen once. The specimen comprised CD4+ or CD8+ T cells sorted from blood, sampled in a trial of the OX40 agonist ivuxolimab. These receptors all stem from an adult with an advanced solid tumor such as melanoma, head and neck, liver or kidney cancer. CDR3s include the opening cysteine and the closing phenylalanine or tryptophan. The D gene is left open where the match is weak. Clone size is not always given. Where it is, it says once, few, many or a class for expanded clones.

CDR3 protein	CDR3 DNA	clone size	D gene	V gene	J gene
CASSLGTVGDEQFF	TGTGCCAGCAGCTTAGGGACGGTGGGTGATGAGCAGTTCTTC	.	.	TRBV7-9	TRBJ2-1
CASIARDRVDRGPPRNQPQHF	TGTGCCAGCATTGCCCGGGACAGGGTCGATCGGGGCCCCCCTCGGAATCAGCCCCAGCATTTT	.	.	TRBV21-1	TRBJ1-5
CASSLGPPLSSYNEQFF	TGTGCCAGCAGCTTAGGACCCCCCCTAAGCTCCTACAATGAGCAGTTCTTC	.	.	TRBV11-3	TRBJ2-1
CASRMERNTEAFF	TGCGCCAGCAGGATGGAAAGGAACACTGAAGCTTTCTTT	.	.	TRBV5-1	TRBJ1-1
CASSSQGTREGTEAFF	TGCGCCAGCAGCTCCCAGGGGACGAGGGAGGGCACTGAAGCTTTCTTT	.	.	TRBV5-1	TRBJ1-1
CASRPREGKEAFF	TGTGCCAGCAGACCCCGGGAAGGGAAAGAAGCTTTCTTT	.	.	TRBV6-6	TRBJ1-1
CASRDATVTSYEQYF	TGCGCCAGCAGAGACGCCACTGTTACCTCCTACGAGCAGTACTTC	.	.	TRBV5-1	TRBJ2-7
CASSRTAQGEKLFF	TGTGCCAGCAGCCGGACGGCTCAAGGTGAAAAACTGTTTTTT	few	.	TRBV6-1	TRBJ1-4
CASSLGLAVGELFF	TGTGCCAGCAGCTTAGGACTAGCGGTCGGGGAGCTGTTTTTT	.	TRBD2	TRBV11-2	TRBJ2-2
CASTPGQGGTQYF	TGTGCCAGTACTCCGGGACAGGGGGGGACCCAGTACTTC	.	TRBD1	TRBV19	TRBJ2-5
CASSRQPRTSSYNEQFF	TGTGCCAGCAGCCGACAGCCTCGGACTAGTTCCTACAATGAGCAGTTCTTC	.	TRBD2	TRBV5-6	TRBJ2-1
CASKVRGGYTF	TGTGCCAGCAAGGTGCGGGGCGGCTACACCTTC	many	.	TRBV6-1	TRBJ1-2
CASSATGLDTEAFF	TGTGCCAGCAGTGCTACGGGACTAGACACTGAAGCTTTCTTT	.	.	TRBV25-1	TRBJ1-1
CASSLFGGSYGYTF	TGTGCCAGCAGCTTGTTTGGAGGAAGCTATGGCTACACCTTC	medium-sized	.	TRBV5-4	TRBJ1-2
CASSFDREETQYF	TGCGCCAGCAGCTTCGACAGGGAAGAGACCCAGTACTTC	.	TRBD1	TRBV5-1	TRBJ2-5
CASSATGSSLQETQYF	TGTGCCAGCAGCGCGACGGGTTCGTCGTTGCAAGAGACCCAGTACTTC	.	.	TRBV9	TRBJ2-5
CASSQRGTDTQYF	TGTGCCAGCAGCCAAAGGGGCACAGATACGCAGTATTTT	.	.	TRBV14	TRBJ2-3
CASSSHIGGAYEQYF	TGTGCCAGTAGTAGCCACATAGGGGGGGCCTACGAGCAGTACTTC	.	.	TRBV19	TRBJ2-7
CASSLETFGAATGELFF	TGTGCCAGCAGCTTAGAGACCTTCGGGGCCGCGACCGGGGAGCTGTTTTTT	.	.	TRBV7-2	TRBJ2-2
CASSTSGASSYNEQFF	TGTGCCAGTAGTACCAGCGGGGCAAGCTCCTACAATGAGCAGTTCTTC	once	TRBD2	TRBV19	TRBJ2-1
CASSRTRGEQFF	TGTGCCAGCTCTCGAACTAGGGGTGAGCAGTTCTTC	.	.	TRBV18	TRBJ2-1
CASSLETAADTQYF	TGTGCCAGCAGCTTAGAGACAGCGGCAGATACGCAGTATTTT	.	.	TRBV7-9	TRBJ2-3
CASSILSGGARSEQFF	TGTGCCAGCAGCATTCTTAGCGGGGGGGCCCGGAGTGAGCAGTTCTTC	.	TRBD2	TRBV9	TRBJ2-1
CASSPEGTAVSYEQYF	TGTGCCAGCAGCCCCGAAGGGACAGCTGTCTCCTACGAGCAGTACTTC	.	TRBD1	TRBV5-6	TRBJ2-7
CASSPLGGSYEQYF	TGCGCCAGCAGCCCGCTTGGGGGGAGCTACGAGCAGTACTTC	.	.	TRBV5-1	TRBJ2-7
CASSEVDRRGF	TGTGCCAGCAGTGAAGTCGACAGGAGAGGGTTT	.	.	TRBV6-5	TRBJ1-3
CASSGGQLVGNTIYF	TGCGCCAGCAGCGGGGGACAACTCGTTGGAAACACCATATATTTT	.	.	TRBV5-1	TRBJ1-3
CASHYSTGGTGELFF	TGCGCCAGCCACTATTCGACAGGGGGGACCGGGGAGCTGTTTTTT	.	TRBD1	TRBV5-1	TRBJ2-2
CASTLAQGTNQPQHF	TGTGCCAGTACCCTCGCACAGGGAACCAATCAGCCCCAGCATTTT	.	.	TRBV19	TRBJ1-5
CASSATAYGYTF	TGTGCCAGCAGCGCGACAGCGTATGGCTACACCTTC	.	.	TRBV5-5	TRBJ1-2
CATKPDRINSPLHF	TGTGCCACCAAGCCCGACAGGATAAATTCACCCCTCCACTTT	once	.	TRBV28	TRBJ1-6
CASSEVYGDQPQHF	TGTGCCAGCAGTGAAGTGTACGGAGATCAGCCCCAGCATTTT	.	.	TRBV6-1	TRBJ1-5
CASSSRGRQQYEQYF	TGTGCCAGCAGCTCCAGAGGGCGCCAGCAATACGAGCAGTACTTC	.	.	TRBV7-2	TRBJ2-7
CSVILTGGQYF	TGCAGTGTTATTCTGACAGGGGGGCAGTACTTC	.	TRBD1	TRBV20-1	TRBJ2-7
CASSPLGGLETQYF	TGTGCCAGCTCACCGCTCGGGGGGCTGGAGACCCAGTACTTC	.	.	TRBV18	TRBJ2-5
CASSEKGGNGNQPQHF	TGTGCCAGTAGTGAAAAGGGGGGGAATGGCAATCAGCCCCAGCATTTT	once	.	TRBV19	TRBJ1-5
CASSSGGSGNQPQHF	TGTGCCAGCAGCTCAGGGGGATCGGGCAATCAGCCCCAGCATTTT	.	TRBD1	TRBV6-5	TRBJ1-5
CASSYGRQARTQYF	TGTGCCAGCAGCTACGGGAGACAGGCGCGGACCCAGTACTTC	.	.	TRBV7-6	TRBJ2-5
CASSRRDYSNQPQHF	TGTGCCAGCAGTCGCCGGGACTATAGCAATCAGCCCCAGCATTTT	.	.	TRBV6-5	TRBJ1-5
CASSSRPATDTQYF	TGTGCCAGCAGCTCAAGACCCGCCACAGATACGCAGTATTTT	.	.	TRBV7-6	TRBJ2-3
CASQRGASYEQYF	TGTGCCAGCCAGCGGGGGGCCTCCTACGAGCAGTACTTC	.	TRBD2	TRBV11-2	TRBJ2-7
CASSLAGRGGSSTDTQYF	TGTGCCAGCAGCTTAGCTGGGAGGGGCGGATCTAGCACAGATACGCAGTATTTT	.	TRBD2	TRBV11-1	TRBJ2-3
CASGLGPNTEAFF	TGTGCCAGCGGGCTGGGACCGAACACTGAAGCTTTCTTT	.	.	TRBV9	TRBJ1-1
CASSEFKGEETQYF	TGTGCCAGCAGTGAATTTAAGGGGGAAGAGACCCAGTACTTC	.	.	TRBV25-1	TRBJ2-5
CASSPRLAGGSSYEQYF	TGTGCCAGCAGCCCTCGACTAGCGGGGGGTAGCTCCTACGAGCAGTACTTC	.	TRBD2	TRBV5-5	TRBJ2-7
CASSQEPAGVTDTQYF	TGCGCCAGCAGCCAAGAACCAGCGGGGGTTACAGATACGCAGTATTTT	once	TRBD2	TRBV4-1	TRBJ2-3
CASTRDSQTQYF	TGTGCCAGCACCAGGGACAGCCAGACCCAGTACTTC	.	TRBD1	TRBV5-4	TRBJ2-5
CASSSDGLAPRGELFF	TGTGCCAGCAGCTCGGACGGACTAGCCCCACGGGGGGAGCTGTTTTTT	.	TRBD2	TRBV7-6	TRBJ2-2
CASSLALSGGYTDTQYF	TGTGCCAGCAGCTTAGCGCTTAGCGGGGGATACACAGATACGCAGTATTTT	once	TRBD2	TRBV7-8	TRBJ2-3
CASSQEGRVSAGANVLTF	TGTGCCAGCAGCCAAGAAGGGAGGGTCTCGGCCGGGGCCAACGTCCTGACTTTC	.	TRBD2	TRBV4-2	TRBJ2-6
CAAGDYGYTF	TGTGCCGCAGGGGACTATGGCTACACCTTC	.	.	TRBV6-5	TRBJ1-2
CASSYRAGGNEKLFF	TGTGCCAGCAGTTACCGTGCAGGGGGGAATGAAAAACTGTTTTTT	.	TRBD1	TRBV6-5	TRBJ1-4
CASRSTGGPYEQYF	TGTGCCAGCAGATCGACAGGGGGCCCCTACGAGCAGTACTTC	.	TRBD1	TRBV6-1	TRBJ2-7
CASSVDSGQYEQYF	TGTGCCAGCAGCGTAGATTCGGGGCAGTACGAGCAGTACTTC	.	.	TRBV9	TRBJ2-7
CASSYSGGPTDTQYF	TGTGCCAGCAGTTACTCCGGGGGACCTACAGATACGCAGTATTTT	.	.	TRBV6-6	TRBJ2-3
CASSLVGVYEQYF	TGTGCCAGCAGCTTGGTAGGGGTTTACGAGCAGTACTTC	.	.	TRBV5-6	TRBJ2-7
CSVDPRKQETQYF	TGCAGCGTTGACCCCAGGAAACAAGAGACCCAGTACTTC	.	.	TRBV29-1	TRBJ2-5
CASSLLANYGYTF	TGTGCCAGCAGCTTACTAGCTAACTATGGCTACACCTTC	.	.	TRBV6-5	TRBJ1-2
CASSFRYSPLHF	TGTGCCAGCAGTTTTAGGTACTCACCCCTCCACTTT	.	.	TRBV28	TRBJ1-6
CASSLKGGLQYF	TGTGCCAGCAGTTTAAAGGGTGGCCTTCAGTACTTC	few	.	TRBV27	TRBJ2-4